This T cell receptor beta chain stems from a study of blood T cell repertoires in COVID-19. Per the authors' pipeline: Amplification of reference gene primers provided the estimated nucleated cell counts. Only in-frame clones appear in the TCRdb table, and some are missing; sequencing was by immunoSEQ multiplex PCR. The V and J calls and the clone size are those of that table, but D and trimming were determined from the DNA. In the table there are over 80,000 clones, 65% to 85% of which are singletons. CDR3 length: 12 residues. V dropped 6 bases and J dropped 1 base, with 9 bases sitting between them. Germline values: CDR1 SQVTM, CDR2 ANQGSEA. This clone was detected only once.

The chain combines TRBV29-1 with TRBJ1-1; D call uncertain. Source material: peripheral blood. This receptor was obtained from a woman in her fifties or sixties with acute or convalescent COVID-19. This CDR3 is CSVKAGNTEAFF. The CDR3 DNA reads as TGCAGCGTCAAGGCGGGGAACACTGAAGCTTTCTTT.